What follows is one T cell receptor (beta chain) and its context. TCRdb used MiXCR to reprocess the 5' RACE reads, holding one entry per CDR3 protein. The repertoire holds roughly 150,000 distinct CDR3 sequences, 6% to 7.5% seen once, with approximately 2.5% in the top ten. These data are taken from a study of T cells after yellow fever vaccination. Looking at the study overall: Low-cell-number fractions were prepared with SMART-Seq v4 Ultra Low Input.

The TCR comes from a man aged 18 to 29 who received the YFV17D yellow fever vaccine. This material consisted of CD4+ T cells sorted from PBMCs, taken about 5 days after the first yellow fever vaccination.

CDR3 DNA sequence: TGTGCCAGCAGGAACAGGGGCGGGACCATATATTTT. This translates into CASRNRGGTIYF. The chain couples TRBV9 to TRBJ1-3; 7 nucleotides align to TRBD1. Germline values: CDR1 SGDLS, CDR2 YYNGEE. The CDR3 totals 12 residues. J gave up 10 bases and V 5 bases, and 6 bases lay outside the gene matches.